The rows below give T cell receptor beta chains drawn from one sample of a study of shared clonotypes between healthy human individuals. Libraries were prepared by immunoSEQ multiplex PCR; TCRdb keeps only in-frame clonotypes and omits some of them. The sample includes 1.5 million to 1.9 million clones, nearly 99% of them seen just once. The sample was naive CD4+ T cells sorted from blood. These receptors all come from a man younger than 45 in good health. CDR3s include the opening cysteine and the closing phenylalanine or tryptophan. The D gene is left open where the match is weak. Part of the rows lack a size; the others show once, few, many or a class for expanded clones.

J: TRBJ2-5; size: NA; V: TRBV27; D: TRBD2; DNA: TGTGCCAGCAGTTTACGGCGAGGGACTAGCGGGACTGGAGAGACCCAGTACTTC; CDR3: CASSLRRGTSGTGETQYF
J: TRBJ2-2; size: NA; V: TRBV9; D: TRBD2; DNA: TGTGCCAGCAGCGTCGAAGCCGGGACTAGCGGACCCGGGGAGCTGTTTTTT; CDR3: CASSVEAGTSGPGELFF
J: TRBJ2-3; size: NA; V: TRBV4-1; D: NA; DNA: TGCGCCAGCAGCCAAGAGGGATTGCCGGGGGTCACAGATACGCAGTATTTT; CDR3: CASSQEGLPGVTDTQYF
J: TRBJ1-1; size: NA; V: TRBV28; D: NA; DNA: TGTGCCAGCAGTTTTACAGAAGCCCGCACTGAAGCTTTCTTT; CDR3: CASSFTEARTEAFF
J: TRBJ2-1; size: NA; V: TRBV2; D: NA; DNA: TGTGCCAGCAGTGAGAGGGGATTCTCCTACAATGAGCAGTTCTTC; CDR3: CASSERGFSYNEQFF
J: TRBJ2-1; size: NA; V: TRBV7-9; D: NA; DNA: TGTGCCAGCAGCCTAAGGACAGATTCCTACAATGAGCAGTTCTTC; CDR3: CASSLRTDSYNEQFF
J: TRBJ2-7; size: once; V: TRBV6-5; D: TRBD1; DNA: TGTGCCAGCAGGCGCGACAGGGGGCTTTACGAGCAGTACTTC; CDR3: CASRRDRGLYEQYF
J: TRBJ2-6; size: NA; V: TRBV7-6; D: NA; DNA: TGTGCCAGCAGCTTAATCAACGGGCCGCGGAACGTCCTGACTTTC; CDR3: CASSLINGPRNVLTF
J: TRBJ2-1; size: NA; V: TRBV7-2; D: TRBD2; DNA: TGTGCCAGCAGCGTCGGACTAGCGCTGGGTGAGCAGTTCTTC; CDR3: CASSVGLALGEQFF
J: TRBJ2-3; size: NA; V: TRBV7-9; D: NA; DNA: TGTGCCAGCAGCCCCGAGGGGGTGGGCACAGATACGCAGTATTTT; CDR3: CASSPEGVGTDTQYF